This T cell receptor (beta chain) is from a study of STAT5B mutations in CD4+ large granular lymphocyte leukemia. The study's findings and limits: Without HLA matching, higher CD4+ than CD8+ T-LGLL clonality could reflect small sample size. 8/27 top patient clones versus 2/35 control clones were TRBV06-family. Approximately 25% of private leukemic clonotypes occurred rarely in other patients' non-leukemic repertoires.

With respect to this clone: Its antigen remains unknown.

Germline V gene sequence: CDR1 MGHDK, CDR2 SYGVNS. The V end was cut by 1 base, the J end by 4 bases, with 14 bases between. This CDR3 region has 16 residues. Some clones are missing from TCRdb's copy, which holds only in-frame ones; the method was immunoSEQ multiplex PCR. The table records under 55,000 clones, around 86% of them present only once. The sample consisted of CD4+ T cells from blood buffy coats. The sequence derives from a human donor in good health. This chain uses TRBV25-1 with TRBJ1-3; D is uncertain. This CDR3 reads CASSESPRAGGNTIYF. The CDR3 coding sequence is TGTGCCAGCAGTGAATCCCCAAGAGCCGGGGGAAACACCATATATTTT.